This TCR beta chain is from a study of shared clonotypes between healthy human individuals. In the study overall: Donors had three CD4 naive, three CD4 memory, two CD8 naive and one CD8 memory plate apiece.

Germline V gives CDR1 LNHDA, CDR2 SQIVND (reference sequence). The CDR3 has 15 amino acids. V gave up 7 bases and J gave up 1 base; unmatched junction bases: 4. CD45RO-negative, CCR7-positively selected cells formed the naive CD8 fraction, excluding terminally differentiated effector memory CD45RA+ cells. Using immunoSEQ multiplex PCR, the repertoire was profiled, and TCRdb retains in-frame clones only, with some absent. Of roughly 2,000,000 clones listed, about 95% were seen once; the top ten hold more than 0.95%. The sample consisted of naive CD8+ T cells sorted from blood. The rearrangement links TRBV19 to TRBJ2-6, with 7 bases fitting TRBD2. The source is a man aged 18 to 29 in good health. The CDR3 reads CASTIAGSGANVLTF. The CDR3 nucleotides read TGTGCCAGTACAATAGCGGGTTCTGGGGCCAACGTCCTGACTTTC.